Following are 24 T cell receptor beta chains from one sample sequenced in a study of blood T cell repertoires in COVID-19 (TCRdb year 2020). Library generation was performed with the immunoSEQ multiplex PCR assay. TCRdb took over this immuneACCESS table, retaining in-frame rearrangements with V and J assigned. Such tables are incomplete; in checked studies, under half of the missing clones stem from an unresolved V gene, and the remainder is unexplained. Recorded for this sample are approximately 250,000 clones; about nine tenths of them occurred a single time. Jointly, the top ten make up around 0.9% of the sample. Specimen: peripheral blood. These receptors came from a man aged 30-40 years with COVID-19, enrolled during active disease.

This chain's CDR3 is CASSPESPYQPQHF. CDR3 coding DNA: TGTGCCAGCAGCCCCGAGTCCCCCTATCAGCCCCAGCATTTT. The chain couples TRBV27 to TRBJ1-5; D is unclear. The CDR3 consists of 14 residues. In germline, CDR1 is MNHEY, CDR2 SMNVEV (reference sequence). V was shortened by 6 bases and J by 5 bases, with 14 bases between the two germline ends.

V and J are TRBV30 and TRBJ1-3; TRBD1 aligns across 8 bases. The CDR3 runs 13 residues. V trimming: 3 bases; J trimming: 2 bases; junction bases outside the gene matches: 0. CDR1 is GTSNPN and CDR2 is SVGIG in the germline V gene (reference sequence). CDR3 loop: CAWRQGAGNTIYF. CDR3 in DNA: TGTGCCTGGAGACAGGGGGCTGGAAACACCATATATTTT.

CDR3 residues: CASSPRTGDYGYTF. As DNA, the CDR3 is TGTGCCAGCAGCCCCCGGACAGGGGACTATGGCTACACCTTC. The chain couples TRBV7-9 to TRBJ1-2; 9 bases line up with TRBD1. Germline V gene lookup returns CDR1 SEHNR and CDR2 FQNEAQ (reference sequence). This CDR3 comprises 14 residues. V was clipped by 5 bases and J by 3 bases; unmatched bases: 4. The whole variable domain, filled in from reference TRBV7-9 and TRBJ1-2, reads DTGVSQNPRHKITKRGQNVTFRCDPISEHNRLYWYRQTLGQGPEFLTYFQNEAQLEKSRLLSDRFSAERPKGSFSTLEIQRTEQGDSAMYLCASSPRTGDYGYTFGSGTRLTVV.

CDR3 DNA sequence: TGTGCCAGCAGAGGGGGACAGGTTTTGAACACTGAAGCTTTCTTT. It translates to CASRGGQVLNTEAFF. The chain joins TRBV6-5 to TRBJ1-1; 8 bases line up with TRBD1. V shed 6 bases, J shed 0 bases, and the junction held 6 bases outside the gene matches. Germline CDR1 reads MNHEY; CDR2 reads SVGAGI. The CDR3 consists of 15 residues.

The rearrangement joins TRBV7-9 to TRBJ1-1; D unclear. There are 13 residues in the CDR3. The V end was cut by 6 bases, the J end by 6 bases, with 14 bases between. The germline V gene has CDR1 SEHNR and CDR2 FQNEAQ (reference sequence). The CDR3 region is CASRRVRGAEAFF. In DNA, the CDR3 is TGTGCCAGCAGAAGGGTCCGGGGAGCTGAAGCTTTCTTT.

The chain joins TRBV5-1 to TRBJ1-1; D is possibly TRBD1 (5 bases). Trimming took 1 base from V and 0 from J, leaving 10 bases between them. The CDR3 runs to 15 residues. Germline V gene sequence: CDR1 SGHRS, CDR2 YFSETQ. The CDR3 DNA follows: TGCGCCAGCAGCTTGCAGGGCAGCTTGAACACTGAAGCTTTCTTT. It translates to CASSLQGSLNTEAFF.

This chain uses TRBV29-1 with TRBJ2-5; 9 bases are shared with TRBD2. Germline V gene sequence: CDR1 SQVTM, CDR2 ANQGSEA. This CDR3 is built from 13 residues. CDR3 bases: TGCGGTACCCGGGCGGGGGGGCGAGAGACCCAGTACTTC. This translates into CGTRAGGRETQYF.

The V and J genes are TRBV27 and TRBJ1-2; the match to TRBD1 covers 9 bases. V lost 6 bases, J lost 2 bases, and 10 bases stayed unmatched. CDR1 and CDR2 (germline): MNHEY, SMNVEV (reference sequence). This CDR3 contains 16 residues. CDR3 sequence reads: CASRLSPGQGNYGYTF. The DNA for the CDR3 is TGTGCCAGCAGACTATCGCCGGGACAGGGAAACTATGGCTACACCTTC.

This chain's CDR3 is CASSVEPSAGGSYNEQFF. The DNA for the CDR3 is TGTGCCAGCAGCGTAGAGCCCTCAGCGGGGGGTTCCTACAATGAGCAGTTCTTC. The chain links TRBV9 to TRBJ2-1, with 9 bases lining up with TRBD2. Looked up from germline, CDR1 is SGDLS and CDR2 is YYNGEE. The CDR3 is 18 amino acids. The J segment lost 1 base and the V segment lost 0 bases, leaving 8 bases of the junction unmatched.

On this clone: Other DNA sequences within the sample encode an identical CDR3. This rearrangement joins TRBV12-3 or TRBV12-4 to TRBJ1-2; weak D call: TRBD1 (6 bases). Trimming left V 3 bases short and J 8 bases short, with 10 bases between. The CDR3 covers 12 residues. The CDR3 spells CASSLGARGYTF. CDR3 nucleotide sequence: TGTGCCAGCAGTTTGGGGGCGAGGGGCTACACCTTC.

This clone appeared once. The chain carries TRBV7-2 and TRBJ1-1, with TRBD1 matching over 7 bases. Germline CDR1 and CDR2: SGHTA and FQGNSA. V shed 5 bases, J shed 2 bases, and the junction held 5 bases outside the gene matches. CDR3 size: 14 residues. The CDR3 loop reads CASSVRDSNTEAFF. The DNA of the CDR3 is TGTGCCAGCAGCGTCCGGGACAGCAACACTGAAGCTTTCTTT.

This clone was recorded once. The genes are TRBV11-2 and TRBJ1-6; possible D gene TRBD1, 5 bases. This CDR3 contains 18 residues. Trimming stripped 6 bases from V and 2 bases from J, with 20 bases between. The germline CDR1 and CDR2 sequences are SGHAT and FQNNGV. CDR3 in amino acids: CASRKGVGAAPYNSPLHF. The DNA of the CDR3 is TGTGCCAGCAGAAAGGGTGTAGGGGCAGCACCCTATAATTCACCCCTCCACTTT.

This chain links TRBV9 with TRBJ2-7, with 7 bases aligning to TRBD1. The CDR3 runs 13 residues. Germline trimming cut 3 bases from V and 4 bases from J; bases unmatched to any gene: 4. Germline CDR1 and CDR2: SGDLS and YYNGEE. The CDR3 nucleotides are TGTGCCAGCAGCGGACAGGGTGGGTACGAGCAGTACTTC. Amino acid sequence: CASSGQGGYEQYF.

V is TRBV6-1 and J is TRBJ1-4, with 8 bases identical to TRBD1. V shed 3 bases, J shed 8 bases, and the junction held 5 bases outside the gene matches. The CDR3 has 14 residues. Germline-derived CDR1 and CDR2 are MNHNS and SASEGT. The CDR3 reads CASSEDRVREKLFF. The DNA of the CDR3 is TGTGCCAGCAGTGAGGACAGGGTGCGGGAAAAACTGTTTTTT.

The rearrangement joins TRBV5-6 to TRBJ1-1, with 8 bases fitting TRBD1. Looked up from germline, CDR1 is SGHDT and CDR2 is YYEEEE. Unmatched junction bases numbered 2, after V lost 2 bases and J lost 11 bases. This CDR3 spans 11 amino acids. As DNA, the CDR3 is TGTGCCAGCAGCTTCGGACAGGGCGCTTTCTTT. Translation: CASSFGQGAFF.

The chain joins TRBV6-1 to TRBJ1-2, with 8 nucleotides matching TRBD1. The V segment lost 1 base and the J segment 4 bases; nucleotides outside the gene matches: 5. This CDR3 contains 15 residues. Germline V CDR1 and CDR2: MNHNS, SASEGT. The CDR3 region is CASSEGTGLAYGYTF. The DNA of the CDR3 is TGTGCCAGCAGTGAAGGGACAGGGCTCGCCTATGGCTACACCTTC.

A note on this clone: The same CDR3 is also encoded by other DNA sequences in this sample. This chain links TRBV5-1 with TRBJ1-5; unclear D gene. The V gene lost 0 bases and the J gene lost 2 bases, with 6 bases spanning the gap. CDR1 is SGHRS and CDR2 is YFSETQ in the germline V gene. The CDR3 has 14 residues. CDR3: CASSLGEGNQPQHF. Written as DNA, the CDR3 is TGCGCCAGCAGCTTGGGTGAGGGCAATCAGCCCCAGCATTTT.

The chain uses TRBV11-1 and TRBJ1-6; possible D gene TRBD1, 6 bases. The germline CDR1 and CDR2 sequences are SGHAT and FQDESV (reference sequence). Trimming took off 5 bases at V and 7 bases at J, with 12 bases between the two ends. The CDR3 spans 14 residues. The CDR3 DNA reads as TGTGCCAGCAGCCGTACAGGGAACAATTCACCCCTCCACTTT. The encoded protein is CASSRTGNNSPLHF.

The genes are TRBV5-1 and TRBJ2-2; 10 positions agree with TRBD2. V lost 4 bases to trimming and J lost 1 base; unmatched junction nucleotides: 4. Germline V gives CDR1 SGHRS, CDR2 YFSETQ. CDR3 size: 16 residues. The DNA of the CDR3 is TGCGCCAGCAGCACACGACTAGCGGGGAACACCGGGGAGCTGTTTTTT. Translated, it gives CASSTRLAGNTGELFF.

The V and J genes are TRBV7-2 and TRBJ1-5; possibly TRBD1 for D (6 bases). The germline CDR1 and CDR2 sequences are SGHTA and FQGNSA. This CDR3 contains 14 residues. V shed 3 bases and J shed 13 bases, with 19 bases lying between them. The CDR3 DNA sequence: TGTGCCAGCAGCTTGCCAGGGGCAAAAAGGGCTCAGCATTTT. This gives the protein CASSLPGAKRAQHF.

The rearrangement uses TRBV18 and TRBJ2-2, with D tentatively TRBD2 (5 bases). Trimming removed 3 bases at V and 4 bases at J, with 12 bases between. Germline CDR1 and CDR2: KGHSH and LQKENI. The CDR3 has 15 amino acids. The CDR3 region has the DNA TGTGCCAGCTCACCTAGTCCGGGGAGCACCGGGGAGCTGTTTTTT. Its translation: CASSPSPGSTGELFF.

The genes are TRBV28 and TRBJ2-2; tentatively, D is TRBD1 (6 bases). V was cut by 6 bases and J by 3 bases, with 14 bases left in between. Germline assignment: CDR1 MDHEN and CDR2 SYDVKM. This CDR3 spans 15 amino acids. The DNA of the CDR3 is TGTGCCAGCAGCACAACAGGGTTGGACACCGGGGAGCTGTTTTTT. This gives the protein CASSTTGLDTGELFF.

The chain joins TRBV6-5 to TRBJ1-1; 9 nucleotides align to TRBD1. The CDR3 sequence is 16 residues long. The V and J ends lost 4 bases and 3 bases, in that order; junction bases with no gene match: 9. Germline CDR1 and CDR2: MNHEY and SVGAGI. The CDR3 DNA is TGTGCCAGCAGTTCATACTTAGACAGGGGGGACACTGAAGCTTTCTTT. This translates into CASSSYLDRGDTEAFF.

The rearrangement joins TRBV7-9 to TRBJ1-4, with 10 positions matching TRBD1. Germline CDR1 SEHNR, CDR2 FQNEAQ (reference sequence). After removal of 5 bases from V and 6 bases from J, the junction contained 9 bases not matched to a gene. The CDR3 is 16 amino acids. CDR3 in amino acids: CASSHRQGAFDEKLFF. Here the CDR3 DNA reads TGTGCCAGCAGCCACAGACAGGGGGCTTTCGATGAAAAACTGTTTTTT.